This TCR beta chain was recorded in a study of tumor-infiltrating lymphocytes in glioblastoma multiforme. The CDR3 totals 14 residues. Deletions cut 1 base from V and 11 bases from J, with 17 bases between. This clonotype was observed many times. TCRB libraries came from RNA via three nested multiplex PCR rounds. A single record per CDR3 protein comes from TCRdb applying MiXCR to the multiplex PCR reads. The sample yields around 33,000 distinct CDR3 sequences, approximately 60% seen once. Sequencing was performed on brain tumor tissue. The V gene is TRBV12-3 or TRBV12-4, the J gene TRBJ1-1; D unclear. This receptor was identified in a male donor with glioblastoma. CDR3 in DNA: TGTGCCAGCAGTTTAGACGCCCAAAGGCGAATGGCTTTCTTT. Protein product: CASSLDAQRRMAFF.